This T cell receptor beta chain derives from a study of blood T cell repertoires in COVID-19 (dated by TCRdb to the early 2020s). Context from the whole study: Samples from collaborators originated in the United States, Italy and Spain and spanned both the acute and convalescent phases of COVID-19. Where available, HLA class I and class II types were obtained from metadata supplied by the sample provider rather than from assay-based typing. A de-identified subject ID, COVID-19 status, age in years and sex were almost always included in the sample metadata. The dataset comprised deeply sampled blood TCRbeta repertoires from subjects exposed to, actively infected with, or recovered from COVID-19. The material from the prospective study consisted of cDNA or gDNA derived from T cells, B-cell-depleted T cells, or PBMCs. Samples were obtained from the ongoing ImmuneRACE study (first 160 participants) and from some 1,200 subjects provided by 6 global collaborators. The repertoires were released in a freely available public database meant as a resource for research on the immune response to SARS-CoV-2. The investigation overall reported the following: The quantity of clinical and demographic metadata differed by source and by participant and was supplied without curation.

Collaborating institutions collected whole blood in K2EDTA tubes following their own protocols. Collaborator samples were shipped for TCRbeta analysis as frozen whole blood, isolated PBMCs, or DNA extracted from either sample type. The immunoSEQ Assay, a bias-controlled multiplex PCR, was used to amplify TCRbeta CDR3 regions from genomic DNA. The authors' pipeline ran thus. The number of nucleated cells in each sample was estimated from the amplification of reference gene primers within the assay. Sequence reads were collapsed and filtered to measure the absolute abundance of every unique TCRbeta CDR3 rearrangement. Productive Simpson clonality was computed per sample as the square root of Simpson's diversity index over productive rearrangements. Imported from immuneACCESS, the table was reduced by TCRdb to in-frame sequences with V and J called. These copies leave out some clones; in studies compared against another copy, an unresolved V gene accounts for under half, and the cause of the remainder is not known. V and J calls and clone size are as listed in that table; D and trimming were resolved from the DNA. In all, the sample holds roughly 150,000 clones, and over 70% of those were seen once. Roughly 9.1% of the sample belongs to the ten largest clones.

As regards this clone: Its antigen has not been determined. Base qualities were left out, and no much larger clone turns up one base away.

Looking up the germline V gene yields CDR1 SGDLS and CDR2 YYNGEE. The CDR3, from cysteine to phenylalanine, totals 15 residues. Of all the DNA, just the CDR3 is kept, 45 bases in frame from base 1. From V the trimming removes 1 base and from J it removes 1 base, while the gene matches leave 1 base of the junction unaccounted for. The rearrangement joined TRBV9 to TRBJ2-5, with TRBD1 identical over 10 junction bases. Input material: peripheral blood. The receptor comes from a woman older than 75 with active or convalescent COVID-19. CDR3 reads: CASSVWDRGQETQYF. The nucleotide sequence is TGTGCCAGCAGCGTATGGGACAGGGGCCAAGAGACCCAGTACTTC.